Below are 30 T cell receptor beta chains sequenced from a single sample in a study of blood T cell repertoires in COVID-19. The data were produced by immunoSEQ multiplex PCR, yet TCRdb's version contains in-frame clones alone and is incomplete. The sample holds roughly 150,000 clones; approximately 88% are singletons and the top ten take 5%. The sample was peripheral blood. These receptors were taken from a human donor in a cohort sampled during active COVID-19.

The J gene is TRBJ1-1, the V gene TRBV30; TRBD1 matches 7 bases. Germline V gene lookup returns CDR1 GTSNPN and CDR2 SVGIG (reference sequence). Trimming cost V 5 bases and J 1 base; bases outside gene matches: 7. The CDR3 is 14 residues long. The CDR3 bases are TGTGCCTGGGAAACAGGGGTCCGGAACACTGAAGCTTTCTTT. Protein sequence: CAWETGVRNTEAFF. The variable domain in full, with the rest retrieved from reference TRBV30 and TRBJ1-1, is SQTIHQWPATLVQPVGSPLSLECTVEGTSNPNLYWYRQAAGRGLQLLFYSVGIGQISSEVPQNLSASRPQDRQFILSSKKLLLSDSGFYLCAWETGVRNTEAFFGQGTRLTVV.

The chain is built from TRBV11-3 and TRBJ2-3; possibly TRBD2 for D (6 bases). V lost 1 base and J lost 2, with 10 bases in between. This CDR3 has 15 amino acids. The germline gives CDR1 SGHNT, CDR2 YENEEA. This CDR3 is CASSLGGAPTDTQYF. The CDR3 DNA is TGTGCCAGCAGCTTAGGCGGGGCTCCCACAGATACGCAGTATTTT.

The chain combines TRBV24-1 with TRBJ2-1; 10 nucleotides line up with TRBD2. The CDR3 has 16 amino acids. The germline gives CDR1 KGHDR, CDR2 SFDVKD. The junction had 6 bases not matched to a gene; V was cut back by 2 bases and J by 6 bases. The CDR3 sequence: CATSDWELAGVNEQFF. The CDR3 nucleotides are TGTGCCACCAGTGATTGGGAGCTAGCGGGGGTCAATGAGCAGTTCTTC.

The chain uses TRBV5-1 and TRBJ2-2, with a possible D match to TRBD2 (6 bases). Germline V gives CDR1 SGHRS, CDR2 YFSETQ. Trimming cost V 4 bases and J 2 bases, with 12 bases left between them. This CDR3 contains 15 residues. The CDR3 sequence is CASSRDSSNTGELFF. The CDR3 DNA is TGCGCCAGCAGCCGGGACTCCTCAAACACCGGGGAGCTGTTTTTT.

J is TRBJ1-1 and V is TRBV2; weak D call: TRBD1 (5 bases). Germline loops: CDR1 SNHLY, CDR2 FYNNEI. Trimming removed 5 bases at V and 12 bases at J, with 22 bases between. CDR3 length: 14 residues. DNA for the CDR3: TGTGCCAGCAGTATAGACCCCCAACAGGTCACAACTTTCTTT. Translated, it gives CASSIDPQQVTTFF.

This chain links TRBV7-8 with TRBJ1-1, with 9 bases matching TRBD1. V shed 3 bases, J shed 4 bases, and the junction held 3 bases outside the gene matches. Germline assignment: CDR1 SGHVS and CDR2 FQNEAQ. This CDR3 has 14 amino acids. CDR3 DNA sequence: TGTGCCAGCAGCTTCCCGACAGGGGGCACTGAAGCTTTCTTT. Translated: CASSFPTGGTEAFF.

This clone was recorded a few times. The V and J genes are TRBV12-5 and TRBJ2-1; D is unclear. The CDR3 contains 13 residues. V was cut by 3 bases and J by 8 bases, with 11 bases left in between. Germline CDR1 reads LGHNT; CDR2 reads FRNRAP. The CDR3 sequence is CASGFNPSDEQFF. DNA of the CDR3: TGTGCTAGTGGTTTTAATCCTTCAGATGAGCAGTTCTTC.

This chain uses TRBV7-3 with TRBJ2-5; 9 nucleotides line up with TRBD2. The V segment lost 2 bases and the J segment 9 bases; nucleotides outside the gene matches: 10. CDR1 and CDR2 from the germline V gene are SGHTA and FQGTGA. The CDR3 covers 15 residues. CDR3 nucleotide sequence: TGTGCCAGCAGCTTAGGGCCTAGCGGGACCGGGGCCCAGTACTTC. Protein product: CASSLGPSGTGAQYF. Full variable domain (missing parts from reference TRBV7-3 and TRBJ2-5): GAGVSQTPSNKVTEKGKYVELRCDPISGHTALYWYRQSLGQGPEFLIYFQGTGAADDSGLPNDRFFAVRPEGSVSTLKIQRTERGDSAVYLCASSLGPSGTGAQYFGPGTRLLVL.

This clone was found once. The V call is TRBV6-2 or TRBV6-3, the J call TRBJ2-7; 7 nucleotides align to TRBD2. Germline CDR1 MNHEY, CDR2 SVGEGT. The CDR3 covers 14 residues. V was clipped by 3 bases and J by 5 bases; unmatched bases: 7. CDR3 bases: TGTGCCAGCAGTTATGGGATCCGGGGGGACGAGCAGTACTTC. Its protein product is CASSYGIRGDEQYF.

The chain carries TRBV5-4 and TRBJ2-2; 10 bases are a match to TRBD1. CDR1 and CDR2 (germline): SGHNT, YYREEE (reference sequence). The junction had 6 bases not matched to a gene; V was cut back by 2 bases and J by 5 bases. The CDR3 extends over 16 amino acids. DNA for the CDR3: TGTGCCAGCAGCTTAGACAGGGGGCGCGGAACCGGGGAGCTGTTTTTT. As protein: CASSLDRGRGTGELFF. Complete variable domain (other parts from reference TRBV5-4 and TRBJ2-2): ETGVTQSPTHLIKTRGQQVTLRCSSQSGHNTVSWYQQALGQGPQFIFQYYREEENGRGNFPPRFSGLQFPNYSSELNVNALELDDSALYLCASSLDRGRGTGELFFGEGSRLTVL.

This chain uses TRBV10-2 with TRBJ1-1; the D gene is possibly TRBD1 (6 bases). V was pared by 7 bases and J by 1 base, with 16 bases between. CDR1 and CDR2 (germline): WSHSY, SAAADI. The CDR3 contains 15 residues. CDR3 region: CASKAGGAENTEAFF. DNA of the CDR3: TGCGCCAGCAAGGCGGGGGGCGCGGAGAACACTGAAGCTTTCTTT.

The chain links TRBV5-6 to TRBJ1-2; D perhaps matches TRBD1 (6 bases). In germline, CDR1 is SGHDT, CDR2 YYEEEE. Trimming left V 2 bases short and J 4 bases short, with 18 bases between. The CDR3 length is 16 residues. The CDR3 DNA is TGTGCCAGCAGCTTCGTCCAGGAATGGACAGCCTATGGCTACACCTTC. It encodes CASSFVQEWTAYGYTF.

The J gene is TRBJ1-1, the V gene TRBV19; D remains ambiguous. CDR1 is LNHDA, CDR2 SQIVND, per germline (reference sequence). The CDR3 consists of 16 residues. Trimming removed 4 bases from V and 1 base from J, with 16 bases in between. The CDR3 is CASSKLGGVENTEAFF. CDR3 nucleotides: TGTGCCAGTAGTAAGTTGGGCGGGGTCGAGAACACTGAAGCTTTCTTT.

The J gene is TRBJ2-1, the V gene TRBV28; 8 bases are a match to TRBD1. Per germline, CDR1 MDHEN and CDR2 SYDVKM. V lost 2 bases, J lost 4 bases, and 16 bases stayed unmatched. There are 19 residues in the CDR3. The CDR3 nucleotides read TGTGCCAGCAGTTTAGGACAGGGTTTGGACTTTGGTGAGTACAATGAGCAGTTCTTC. Its translation is CASSLGQGLDFGEYNEQFF. The full variable domain, its missing parts supplied by reference TRBV28 and TRBJ2-1, is DVKVTQSSRYLVKRTGEKVFLECVQDMDHENMFWYRQDPGLGLRLIYFSYDVKMKEKGDIPEGYSVSREKKERFSLILESASTNQTSMYLCASSLGQGLDFGEYNEQFFGPGTRLTVL.

This chain's CDR3 is CASGQAETDTQYF. The CDR3 bases are TGTGCCAGCGGACAGGCGGAGACAGATACGCAGTATTTT. The chain recombines TRBV24-1 with TRBJ2-3, with 7 bases fitting TRBD1. With 11 bases clipped from V and 3 bases from J, the junction kept 7 bases outside the gene matches. The CDR3 totals 13 residues. The germline CDR1 and CDR2 sequences are KGHDR and SFDVKD.

This chain uses TRBV27 with TRBJ2-7; TRBD2 aligns across 10 bases. Germline V lookup: CDR1 MNHEY, CDR2 SMNVEV (reference sequence). The CDR3 extends over 15 amino acids. Trimming cost V 5 bases and J 5 bases; bases outside gene matches: 9. The CDR3 DNA sequence: TGTGCCAGCAGTCCAGCGACTAGCGGGCCCAACGAGCAGTACTTC. Its protein product is CASSPATSGPNEQYF.

The chain combines TRBV19 with TRBJ1-5; no clear D. V gave up 5 bases and J gave up 5 bases, with 10 bases separating them. Germline-derived CDR1 and CDR2 are LNHDA and SQIVND (reference sequence). CDR3 length: 13 residues. In DNA form, the CDR3 reads TGTGCCAGTAGTGGCAGAATTGATCAGCCCCAGCATTTT. Protein sequence: CASSGRIDQPQHF. Complete variable domain (other parts from reference TRBV19 and TRBJ1-5): DGGITQSPKYLFRKEGQNVTLSCEQNLNHDAMYWYRQDPGQGLRLIYYSQIVNDFQKGDIAEGYSVSREKKESFPLTVTSAQKNPTAFYLCASSGRIDQPQHFGDGTRLSIL.

This chain links TRBV2 with TRBJ2-1; TRBD2 aligns across 12 bases. Germline loops: CDR1 SNHLY, CDR2 FYNNEI. This CDR3 region has 17 residues. The V segment lost 8 bases and the J segment 1 base; nucleotides outside the gene matches: 9. CDR3 bases: TGTGCCAGCTTATCGGCTAGCGGGAGGGAGTCCTACAATGAGCAGTTCTTC. The encoded protein is CASLSASGRESYNEQFF.

The gene calls are TRBV6-1 and TRBJ1-2, with D unresolved. V dropped 3 bases and J dropped 4 bases, with 6 bases sitting between them. Germline values: CDR1 MNHNS, CDR2 SASEGT. The CDR3 runs 12 residues. The CDR3 nucleotides are TGTGCCAGCAGTGACATGGCCTATGGCTACACCTTC. Amino acids: CASSDMAYGYTF.

This clone appeared a few times. V usage is TRBV6-2 or TRBV6-3 and J usage is TRBJ2-7; 8 bases match TRBD1. CDR1 and CDR2 from the germline V gene are MNHEY and SVGEGT. This CDR3 is 18 amino acids long. After removal of 6 bases from V and 0 bases from J, the junction contained 16 bases not matched to a gene. The CDR3 loop reads CASSQRARGLRSSYEQYF. The DNA for the CDR3 is TGTGCCAGCAGCCAAAGGGCCAGGGGGCTCCGGAGCTCCTACGAGCAGTACTTC.

J is TRBJ2-1 and V is TRBV4-3; a weak D match, TRBD2 (6 bases). Germline values: CDR1 LGHNA, CDR2 YSLEER. V shed 0 bases and J shed 4 bases, with 13 bases lying between them. This CDR3 contains 16 residues. The CDR3 DNA is TGCGCCAGCAGCCAAGAGGTGGGGGGTGAATACAATGAGCAGTTCTTC. Translating it yields CASSQEVGGEYNEQFF.

This clone appeared once. V and J are TRBV23-1 and TRBJ1-4; D possibly corresponds to TRBD1 (6 bases). TRBV23-1 is noted as an ORF with a role that remains uncertain. The V and J ends lost 0 bases and 5 bases respectively, with 16 bases between them. The CDR3 is 17 amino acids. The CDR3 loop reads CASSQSLRRQGNEKLFF. CDR3 DNA sequence: TGCGCCAGCAGTCAATCACTCCGTCGGCAGGGGAATGAAAAACTGTTTTTT.

The chain joins TRBV15 to TRBJ2-5; the match to TRBD2 covers 11 bases. In germline, CDR1 is LNHNV, CDR2 YYDKDF (reference sequence). J gave up 3 bases and V 4 bases, and 1 base lay outside the gene matches. The CDR3 has 14 amino acids. In nucleotides, the CDR3 is TGTGCCACCAGCAATAGCGGGAGGGAAGAGACCCAGTACTTC. Encoded protein: CATSNSGREETQYF.

The chain uses TRBV6-5 and TRBJ2-7; 7 positions agree with TRBD2. The CDR3 sequence is 16 residues long. V dropped 0 bases and J dropped 0; count of bases not matched to a gene: 5. The germline CDR1 and CDR2 sequences are MNHEY and SVGAGI. CDR3 DNA: TGTGCCAGCAGTTACTCTATATCGGGGGGCTCCTACGAGCAGTACTTC. It specifies CASSYSISGGSYEQYF.

V gene TRBV30 combines with J gene TRBJ1-2, with TRBD1 as a possible D gene (6 bases). The CDR3 covers 15 residues. Trimming took 3 bases from V and 1 from J, leaving 15 bases between them. Germline values: CDR1 GTSNPN, CDR2 SVGIG (reference sequence). The CDR3 sequence is CAWRGAGIINYGYTF. Here the CDR3 DNA reads TGTGCCTGGAGGGGGGCAGGGATTATTAACTATGGCTACACCTTC.

The table lists this clone with a count of one. The V gene is TRBV7-9, the J gene TRBJ2-7, with 8 bases lining up with TRBD1. J gave up 3 bases and V 5 bases, and 9 bases lay outside the gene matches. CDR1 is SEHNR and CDR2 is FQNEAQ in the germline V gene (reference sequence). The CDR3 runs 15 residues. In nucleotides, the CDR3 is TGTGCCAGCAGCCCAAGGGGACAGGAAAACTACGAGCAGTACTTC. It encodes CASSPRGQENYEQYF.

The V and J genes are TRBV7-2 and TRBJ2-5, with TRBD2 matching over 10 bases. Germline-derived CDR1 and CDR2 are SGHTA and FQGNSA. This CDR3 is 18 amino acids long. The V and J ends lost 1 base and 4 bases, in that order; junction bases with no gene match: 12. CDR3 DNA: TGTGCCAGCAGCTTAGGTAGCGGGAGGATGCATGGGAGAGAGACCCAGTACTTC. This gives the protein CASSLGSGRMHGRETQYF. The variable domain in full, with the rest retrieved from reference TRBV7-2 and TRBJ2-5, is GAGVSQSPSNKVTEKGKDVELRCDPISGHTALYWYRQSLGQGLEFLIYFQGNSAPDKSGLPSDRFSAERTGGSVSTLTIQRTQQEDSAVYLCASSLGSGRMHGRETQYFGPGTRLLVL.

The chain joins TRBV10-3 to TRBJ2-5; D is possibly TRBD2 (7 bases). Trimming took 5 bases from V and 3 from J, leaving 10 bases between them. The germline V gene encodes CDR1 ENHRY and CDR2 SYGVKD. The CDR3 sequence is 13 residues long. The CDR3, as DNA: TGTGCCATCAGTCGGGGGGCCGAAGAGACCCAGTACTTC. Protein product: CAISRGAEETQYF.

This sequence joins TRBV28 and TRBJ2-7, with D possibly matching TRBD2 (6 bases). Trimming pared 8 bases from V and 0 bases from J, leaving 20 bases between. Germline-derived CDR1 and CDR2 are MDHEN and SYDVKM. The CDR3 totals 16 residues. The CDR3 sequence is CASVEEGRLSSYEQYF. CDR3 in DNA: TGTGCCAGCGTAGAGGAGGGGCGACTGAGCTCCTACGAGCAGTACTTC.

This chain connects TRBV11-3 to TRBJ2-7; TRBD1 matches 7 bases. CDR3 length: 15 amino acids. Germline V CDR1 and CDR2: SGHNT, YENEEA. V was clipped by 8 bases and J by 7 bases; unmatched bases: 17. The CDR3: CASALQGTIPWEQYF. CDR3 in DNA: TGTGCCAGCGCCCTACAGGGGACCATTCCCTGGGAGCAGTACTTC.